A selection of T cell receptor beta chains follows, all from one sample in a study of blood T cell repertoires in COVID-19. Data came from immunoSEQ multiplex PCR; TCRdb stores just in-frame clones and leaves some out. The sample has about 390,000 clones; 70% to 90% are singletons. Specimen: peripheral blood. The receptor source for this set is a woman between 55 and 75 years old with COVID-19, enrolled during active disease. Both conserved end residues are part of each CDR3. Each record gives: CDR3 length, clone size, J gene, D gene, V gene, CDR3 DNA, CDR3 protein. D genes are given only for firm matches. Some rows mark clone size as missing; the rest say once, few, many or name a class of expanded clone.

16 once TRBJ2-7 TRBD2 TRBV18 TGTGCCAGCTCCCCCCCTGGACTAGCGGGATACTACGAGCAGTACTTC CASSPPGLAGYYEQYF
14 - TRBJ1-3 TRBD1 TRBV19 TGTGCCAGTAGTCGAGGGGACAGGGGAAACACCATATATTTT CASSRGDRGNTIYF
16 - TRBJ1-1 - TRBV5-1 TGCGCCAGCAGCTTGGAGTGGGGCCGTCTGAACACTGAAGCTTTCTTT CASSLEWGRLNTEAFF
13 - TRBJ2-2 - TRBV7-3 TGTGCCAGCAGCCCGGGTTACACCGGGGAGCTGTTTTTT CASSPGYTGELFF
14 - TRBJ2-5 - TRBV5-1 TGCGCCAGCAGCTTGGCGGGGTACCAAGAGACCCAGTACTTC CASSLAGYQETQYF
15 - TRBJ2-1 TRBD2 TRBV5-1 TGCGCCAGCAGCGTTGGGACTAGCGGTATTCTAGAGCAGTTCTTC CASSVGTSGILEQFF
13 - TRBJ1-5 - TRBV19 TGTGCCACCCCGCACCTAGGCAATCAGCCCCAGCATTTT CATPHLGNQPQHF
15 - TRBJ2-5 TRBD2 TRBV28 TGTGCCAGCAGACGTAGACTAGCGGGGGAAGAGACCCAGTACTTC CASRRRLAGEETQYF
14 - TRBJ2-3 - TRBV9 TGTGCCAGCAGCGGGTACCTACGCACAGATACGCAGTATTTT CASSGYLRTDTQYF
16 many TRBJ2-7 - TRBV7-9 TGTGCCAGCAGCCATCTCGGTGCGGGGAGCTCCTACGAGCAGTACTTC CASSHLGAGSSYEQYF
17 - TRBJ1-1 TRBD1 TRBV19 TGTGCCAGTAGTGGACAGGGGGCTAAAGGTTTGAACACTGAAGCTTTCTTT CASSGQGAKGLNTEAFF
16 - TRBJ1-4 - TRBV7-9 TGTGCCAGCAGCCCAGACACGATTTCCCTTAATGAAAAACTGTTTTTT CASSPDTISLNEKLFF
15 - TRBJ1-3 - TRBV6-1 TGTGCCAGCAGTGAAGCGCCGGGACTAGGAAACACCATATATTTT CASSEAPGLGNTIYF
22 - TRBJ1-5 TRBD1 TRBV9 TGTGCCAGCAGTCCTTCCGTGAGGGACAGGTACCCGAGGGTCCCAGTCAATCAGCCCCAGCATTTT CASSPSVRDRYPRVPVNQPQHF
15 - TRBJ2-7 - TRBV5-5 TGTGCCAGCAGCTCTTATGCGGGGGCATTCAACGAGCAGTACTTC CASSSYAGAFNEQYF
12 - TRBJ1-1 TRBD1 TRBV12-3/TRBV12-4 TGTGCCAGCAGTCCTTGGACAGGGAAAGCTTTCTTT CASSPWTGKAFF
17 - TRBJ2-1 TRBD2 TRBV10-2 TGCGCCAGCAGTGGGGTCTATACGGGGGGTTCCTACAATGAGCAGTTCTTC CASSGVYTGGSYNEQFF
12 - TRBJ1-2 - TRBV5-4 TGTGCCAGCAGCGGTGTTGGAGACGGCTACACCTTC CASSGVGDGYTF
14 once TRBJ1-3 - TRBV5-4 TGTGCCAGCAGCTTGGTTGGCCCCGGAAACACCATATATTTT CASSLVGPGNTIYF
15 - TRBJ1-1 - TRBV30 TGTGCCTGGAGTGGGTGGGGACTGATGAACACTGAAGCTTTCTTT CAWSGWGLMNTEAFF
15 - TRBJ2-3 TRBD2 TRBV7-3 TGTGCCAGCAGCTTCGGTAGCGGGGGTGCAGATACGCAGTATTTT CASSFGSGGADTQYF
14 - TRBJ1-2 TRBD1 TRBV10-3 TGTGCCACTAAGGGACAGTCAATTCGCTATGGCTACACCTTC CATKGQSIRYGYTF
16 - TRBJ2-3 TRBD1 TRBV5-8 TGTGCCAGCAGCTCGCCGGGACAGCACAGCACAGATACGCAGTATTTT CASSSPGQHSTDTQYF
15 - TRBJ1-4 TRBD1 TRBV11-2 TGTGCCAGCAGCTTCACAGGGGCAACTAATGAAAAACTGTTTTTT CASSFTGATNEKLFF
13 - TRBJ1-1 - TRBV6-5 TGTGCCAGCAGTTTTCCAGGGGCGCAATCTTCTTTCTTT CASSFPGAQSSFF
14 - TRBJ1-2 - TRBV6-2/TRBV6-3 TGTGCCAGCAGTTATGGAGCCGCTAACTATGGCTACACCTTC CASSYGAANYGYTF
14 - TRBJ1-1 TRBD1 TRBV16 TGTGCCAGCACCTTCCGGGACAGGGACACTGAAGCTTTCTTT CASTFRDRDTEAFF
14 - TRBJ2-5 TRBD2 TRBV28 TGTGCCAGCAGTTTTCTACTAGCGGGCGAGACCCAGTACTTC CASSFLLAGETQYF
15 few TRBJ1-2 TRBD1 TRBV9 TGTGCCAGCAGCCCCGGACAGGGGGAAAACTATGGCTACACCTTC CASSPGQGENYGYTF
15 - TRBJ1-5 TRBD1 TRBV5-6 TGTGCCAGCAGCGCCCTGGGACAGGGTCACCAGCCCCAGCATTTT CASSALGQGHQPQHF
15 - TRBJ1-1 - TRBV18 TGTGCCAGCTCACCACCGGAGGTAGTGAACACTGAAGCTTTCTTT CASSPPEVVNTEAFF